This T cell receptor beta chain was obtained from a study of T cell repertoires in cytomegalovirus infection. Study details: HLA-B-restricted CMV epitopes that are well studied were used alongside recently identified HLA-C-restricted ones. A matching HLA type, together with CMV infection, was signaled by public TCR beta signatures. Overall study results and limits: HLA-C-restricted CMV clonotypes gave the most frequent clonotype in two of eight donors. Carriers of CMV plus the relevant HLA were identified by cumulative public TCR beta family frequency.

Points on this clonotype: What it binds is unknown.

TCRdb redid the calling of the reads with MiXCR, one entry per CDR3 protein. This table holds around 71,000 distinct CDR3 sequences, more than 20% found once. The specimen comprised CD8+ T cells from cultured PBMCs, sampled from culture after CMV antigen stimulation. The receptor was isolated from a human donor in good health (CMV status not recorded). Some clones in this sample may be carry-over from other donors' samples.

This CDR3 is CASSFGSSSYEQYF. The CDR3 DNA reads as TGTGCCAGCAGTTTTGGTTCCAGCTCCTACGAGCAGTACTTC. The J gene is TRBJ2-7, the V gene TRBV12-3 or TRBV12-4; D remains unclear. V was pared by 3 bases and J by 0 bases, with 9 bases between. The CDR3 is made up of 14 amino acids.